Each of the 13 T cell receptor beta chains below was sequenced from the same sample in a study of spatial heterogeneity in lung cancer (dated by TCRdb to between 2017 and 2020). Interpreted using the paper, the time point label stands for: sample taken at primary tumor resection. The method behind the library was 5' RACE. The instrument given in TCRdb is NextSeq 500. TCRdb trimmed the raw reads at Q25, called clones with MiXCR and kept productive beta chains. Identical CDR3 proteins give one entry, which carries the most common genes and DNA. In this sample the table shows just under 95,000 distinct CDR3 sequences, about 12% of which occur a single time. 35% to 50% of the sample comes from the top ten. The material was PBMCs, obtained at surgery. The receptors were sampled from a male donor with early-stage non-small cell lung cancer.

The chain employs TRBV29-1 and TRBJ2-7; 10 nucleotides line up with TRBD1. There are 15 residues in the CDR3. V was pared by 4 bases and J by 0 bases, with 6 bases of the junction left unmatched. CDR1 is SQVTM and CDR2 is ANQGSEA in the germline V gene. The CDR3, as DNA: TGCAGCGTTGTGGACCGGGACAGGGGCTCCTACGAGCAGTACTTC. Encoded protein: CSVVDRDRGSYEQYF.

CDR3 region: CAWSVLTGELFF. The CDR3 bases are TGTGCCTGGAGTGTTCTGACCGGGGAGCTGTTTTTT. The chain employs TRBV30 and TRBJ2-2; no reliable D call. From germline, CDR1 is GTSNPN and CDR2 SVGIG (reference sequence). Between the trimmed V and J ends, which lost 0 bases and 5 bases, there was a span of 4 bases. The CDR3 has 12 amino acids.

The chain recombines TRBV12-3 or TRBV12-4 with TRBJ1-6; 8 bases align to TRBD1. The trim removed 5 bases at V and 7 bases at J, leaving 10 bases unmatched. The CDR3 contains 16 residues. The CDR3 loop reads CASSLGQGPGNSPLHF. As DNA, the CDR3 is TGTGCCAGCAGTCTCGGACAGGGCCCTGGGAATTCACCCCTCCACTTT.

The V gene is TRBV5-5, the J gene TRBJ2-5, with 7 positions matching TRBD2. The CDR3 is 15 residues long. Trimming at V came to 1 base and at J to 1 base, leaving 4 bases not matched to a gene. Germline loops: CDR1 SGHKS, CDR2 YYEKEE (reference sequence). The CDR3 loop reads CASSLSGDRQETQYF. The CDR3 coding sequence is TGTGCCAGCAGCTTGAGCGGGGACCGCCAAGAGACCCAGTACTTC.

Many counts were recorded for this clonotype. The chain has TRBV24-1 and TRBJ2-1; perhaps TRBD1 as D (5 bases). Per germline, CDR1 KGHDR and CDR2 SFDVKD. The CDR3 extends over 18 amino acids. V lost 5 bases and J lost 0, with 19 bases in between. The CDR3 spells CATSGMGLASSSYNEQFF. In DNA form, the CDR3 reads TGTGCCACCAGTGGAATGGGGCTTGCGTCGAGCTCCTACAATGAGCAGTTCTTC.

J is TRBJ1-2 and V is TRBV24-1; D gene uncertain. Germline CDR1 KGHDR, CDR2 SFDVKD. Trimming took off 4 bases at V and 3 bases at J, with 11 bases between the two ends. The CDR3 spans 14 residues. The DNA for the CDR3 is TGTGCCACCAGTGACTCGAGTTTTGACTATGGCTACACCTTC. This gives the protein CATSDSSFDYGYTF.

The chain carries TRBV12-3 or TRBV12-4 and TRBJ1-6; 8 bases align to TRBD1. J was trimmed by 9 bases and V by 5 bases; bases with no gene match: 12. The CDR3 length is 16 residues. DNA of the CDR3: TGTGCCAGCAGTCGCCCCGGACAGGGTTTCAGTTCACCCCTCCACTTT. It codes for CASSRPGQGFSSPLHF.

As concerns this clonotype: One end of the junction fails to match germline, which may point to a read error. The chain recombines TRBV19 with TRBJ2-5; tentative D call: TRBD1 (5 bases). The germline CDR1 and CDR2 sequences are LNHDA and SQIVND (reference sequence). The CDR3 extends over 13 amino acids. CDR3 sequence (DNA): TGTGCCAGTAGTATCGACAGCCAAGAGAGCCAGTACTTC. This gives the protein CASSIDSQESQYF.

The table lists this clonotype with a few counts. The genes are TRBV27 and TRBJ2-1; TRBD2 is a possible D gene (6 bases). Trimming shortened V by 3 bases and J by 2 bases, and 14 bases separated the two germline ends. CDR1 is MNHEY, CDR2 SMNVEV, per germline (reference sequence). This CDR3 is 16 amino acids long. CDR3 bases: TGTGCCAGCAGTTTGGCGGGACCGGTGACCTACAATGAGCAGTTCTTC. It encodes CASSLAGPVTYNEQFF.

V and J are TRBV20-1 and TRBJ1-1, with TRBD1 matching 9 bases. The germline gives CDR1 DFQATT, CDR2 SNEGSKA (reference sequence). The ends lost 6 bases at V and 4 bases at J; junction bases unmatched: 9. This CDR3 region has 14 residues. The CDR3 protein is CSARDRVVRTEAFF. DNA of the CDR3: TGCAGTGCGAGGGACAGGGTCGTCCGCACTGAAGCTTTCTTT.

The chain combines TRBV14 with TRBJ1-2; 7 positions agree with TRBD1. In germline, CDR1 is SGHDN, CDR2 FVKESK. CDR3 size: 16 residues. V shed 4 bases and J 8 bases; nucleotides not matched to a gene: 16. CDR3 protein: CASSPPGQDSYAGYTF. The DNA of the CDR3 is TGTGCCAGCAGCCCCCCAGGACAGGATTCTTATGCGGGCTACACCTTC.

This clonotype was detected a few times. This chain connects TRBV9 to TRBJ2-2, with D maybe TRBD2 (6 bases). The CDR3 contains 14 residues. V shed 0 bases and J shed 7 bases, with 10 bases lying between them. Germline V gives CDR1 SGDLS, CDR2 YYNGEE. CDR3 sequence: CASSVEQEGGELFF. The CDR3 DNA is TGTGCCAGCAGCGTAGAGCAGGAGGGCGGGGAGCTGTTTTTT. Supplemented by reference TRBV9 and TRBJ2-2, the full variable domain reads DSGVTQTPKHLITATGQRVTLRCSPRSGDLSVYWYQQSLDQGLQFLIQYYNGEERAKGNILERFSAQQFPDLHSELNLSSLELGDSALYFCASSVEQEGGELFFGEGSRLTVL.

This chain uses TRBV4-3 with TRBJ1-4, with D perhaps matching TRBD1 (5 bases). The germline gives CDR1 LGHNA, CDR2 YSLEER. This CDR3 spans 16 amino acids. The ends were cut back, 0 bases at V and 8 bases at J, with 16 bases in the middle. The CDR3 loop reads CASSQDWRQGGEKLFF. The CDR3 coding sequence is TGCGCCAGCAGCCAAGATTGGCGCCAGGGAGGGGAAAAACTGTTTTTT.